This T cell receptor beta chain was captured by sequencing in a study of metastatic and nonmetastatic thyroid tumors. Study-wide background: Peripheral blood and tumor or nodule samples from malignant and benign thyroid patients were compared. Study-wide results and caveats: According to reports, the diversity of TCR beta was significantly higher in malignant thyroid tumors than in benign nodules, and this held in both blood and tumor samples.

As regards this clone: Its antigen is not identified.

Germline CDR1 reads DFQATT; CDR2 reads SNEGSKA (reference sequence). V was clipped by 2 bases and J by 0 bases, with 10 bases between them. The CDR3 is 14 amino acids. TCRdb reanalyzed the PCR reads via MiXCR. In the table there are 35,000 to 55,000 clones, around 2.9% of which are singletons. Thyroid surgery was performed in patients who had received no treatment beforehand. The rearrangement links TRBV20-1 to TRBJ2-5; D not certain. This clonotype was obtained from a female donor with papillary thyroid cancer or a benign thyroid nodule (not recorded which). Some clones in this sample may be carry-over from other donors' samples. The sample comprised blood. The CDR3 loop reads CSARPHPHQETQYF. The CDR3 DNA reads as TGCAGTGCTAGACCCCACCCCCACCAAGAGACCCAGTACTTC.